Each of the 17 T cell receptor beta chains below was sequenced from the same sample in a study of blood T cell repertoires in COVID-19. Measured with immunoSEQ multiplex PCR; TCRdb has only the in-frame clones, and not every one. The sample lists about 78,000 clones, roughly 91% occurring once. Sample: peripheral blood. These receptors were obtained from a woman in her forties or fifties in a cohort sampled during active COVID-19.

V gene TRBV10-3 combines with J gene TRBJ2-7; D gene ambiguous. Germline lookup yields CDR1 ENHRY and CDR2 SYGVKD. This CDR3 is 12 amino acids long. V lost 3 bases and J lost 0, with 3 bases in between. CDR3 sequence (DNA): TGTGCCATCAGTGAAGCCTCCTACGAGCAGTACTTC. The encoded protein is CAISEASYEQYF.

The CDR3 sequence: CASSGTANGYTF. CDR3 in DNA: TGTGCCAGCAGCGGGACAGCGAATGGCTACACCTTC. The chain couples TRBV12-3 or TRBV12-4 to TRBJ1-2; 7 bases agree with TRBD1. CDR3 size: 12 residues. Germline trimming cut 6 bases from V and 6 bases from J; bases unmatched to any gene: 4.

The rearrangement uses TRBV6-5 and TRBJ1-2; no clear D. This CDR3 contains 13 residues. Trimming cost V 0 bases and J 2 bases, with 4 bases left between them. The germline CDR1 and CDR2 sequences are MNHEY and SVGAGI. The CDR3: CASSYSRNYGYTF. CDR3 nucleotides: TGTGCCAGCAGTTACTCTCGGAACTATGGCTACACCTTC.

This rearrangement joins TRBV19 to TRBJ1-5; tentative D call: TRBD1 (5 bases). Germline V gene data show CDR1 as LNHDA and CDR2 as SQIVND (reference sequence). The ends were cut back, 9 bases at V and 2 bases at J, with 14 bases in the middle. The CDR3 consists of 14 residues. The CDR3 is CASRRDLGNQPQHF. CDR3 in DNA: TGTGCCAGCAGGCGGGACCTAGGCAATCAGCCCCAGCATTTT.

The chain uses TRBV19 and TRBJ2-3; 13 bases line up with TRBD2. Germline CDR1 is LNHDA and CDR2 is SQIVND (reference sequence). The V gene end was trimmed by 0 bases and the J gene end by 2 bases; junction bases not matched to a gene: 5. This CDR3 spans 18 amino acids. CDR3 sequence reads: CASSIDYGLAGATDTQYF. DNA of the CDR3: TGTGCCAGTAGTATAGACTACGGACTAGCGGGAGCCACAGATACGCAGTATTTT.

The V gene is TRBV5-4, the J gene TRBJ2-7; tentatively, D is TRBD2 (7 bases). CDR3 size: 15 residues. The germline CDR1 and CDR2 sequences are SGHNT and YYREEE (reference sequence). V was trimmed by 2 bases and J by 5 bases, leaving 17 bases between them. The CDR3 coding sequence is TGTGCCAGCAGCTTCTTCGAAAGCGGGACAAACGAGCAGTACTTC. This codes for CASSFFESGTNEQYF.

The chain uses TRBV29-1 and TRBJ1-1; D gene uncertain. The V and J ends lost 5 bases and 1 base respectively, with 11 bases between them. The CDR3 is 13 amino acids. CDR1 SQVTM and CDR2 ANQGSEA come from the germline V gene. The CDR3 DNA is TGCAGCGTTCTCGGCGGGAAGAACACTGAAGCTTTCTTT. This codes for CSVLGGKNTEAFF.

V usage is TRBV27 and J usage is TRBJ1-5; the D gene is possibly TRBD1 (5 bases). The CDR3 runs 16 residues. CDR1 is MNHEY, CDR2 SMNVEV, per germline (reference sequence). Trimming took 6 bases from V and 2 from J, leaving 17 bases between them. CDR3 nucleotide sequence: TGTGCCAGCAGCCCGTCGGGCGGGGGAGGCAATCAGCCCCAGCATTTT. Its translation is CASSPSGGGGNQPQHF.

The CDR3 sequence is CASSRTPRTGGIQYF. The DNA of the CDR3 is TGTGCCAGCAGTCGAACCCCCAGGACCGGAGGCATTCAGTACTTC. V gene TRBV28 combines with J gene TRBJ2-4; possibly TRBD2 for D (5 bases). The V gene's germline CDR1 is MDHEN and CDR2 SYDVKM. The CDR3 loop spans 15 amino acids. Trimming pared 5 bases from V and 9 bases from J, leaving 20 bases between.

This CDR3 reads CASSPTGEPQHF. The CDR3 DNA is TGTGCCAGCAGCCCGACAGGGGAGCCCCAGCATTTT. The chain is built from TRBV12-3 or TRBV12-4 and TRBJ1-5; TRBD1 agrees at 8 bases. The CDR3 has 12 residues. With V trimmed by 6 bases and J by 8 bases, 3 bases remained unmatched.

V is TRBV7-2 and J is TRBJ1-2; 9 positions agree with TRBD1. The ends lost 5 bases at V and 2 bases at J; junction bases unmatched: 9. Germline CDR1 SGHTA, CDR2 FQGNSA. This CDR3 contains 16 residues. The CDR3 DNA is TGTGCCAGCAGCCTACAGGGGGCTGGGAAGAACTATGGCTACACCTTC. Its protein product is CASSLQGAGKNYGYTF.

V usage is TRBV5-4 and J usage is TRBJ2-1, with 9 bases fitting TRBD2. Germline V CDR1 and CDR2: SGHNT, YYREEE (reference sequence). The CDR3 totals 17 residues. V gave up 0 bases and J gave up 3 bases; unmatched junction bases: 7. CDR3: CASSLAVLAGVYNEQFF. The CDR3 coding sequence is TGTGCCAGCAGCTTGGCCGTATTAGCGGGAGTCTACAATGAGCAGTTCTTC.

The CDR3 loop is CASSATANTEAFF. The CDR3 DNA follows: TGTGCCAGCAGTGCAACAGCTAACACTGAAGCTTTCTTT. The V gene is TRBV6-4, the J gene TRBJ1-1; no definite D call. Germline-derived CDR1 and CDR2 are MRHNA and SNTAGT. Trimming took off 4 bases at V and 2 bases at J, with 8 bases between the two ends. The CDR3 is 13 residues long.

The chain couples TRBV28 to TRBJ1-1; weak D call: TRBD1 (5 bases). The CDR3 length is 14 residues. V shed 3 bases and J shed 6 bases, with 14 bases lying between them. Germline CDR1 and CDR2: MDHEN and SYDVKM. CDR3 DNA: TGTGCCAGCAGTTTTGGGGCCGCGGGGGCTGAAGCTTTCTTT. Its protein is CASSFGAAGAEAFF.

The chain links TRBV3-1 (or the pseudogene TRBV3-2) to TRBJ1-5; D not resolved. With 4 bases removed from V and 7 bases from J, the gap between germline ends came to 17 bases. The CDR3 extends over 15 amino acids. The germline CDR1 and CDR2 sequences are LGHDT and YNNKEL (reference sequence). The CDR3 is CASSPALDGIQPQHF. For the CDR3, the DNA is TGTGCCAGCAGCCCAGCCCTGGACGGGATCCAGCCCCAGCATTTT.

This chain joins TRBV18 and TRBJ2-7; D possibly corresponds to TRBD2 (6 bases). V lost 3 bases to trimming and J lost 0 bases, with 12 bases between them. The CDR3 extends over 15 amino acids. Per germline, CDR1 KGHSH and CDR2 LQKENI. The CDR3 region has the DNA TGTGCCAGCTCACCTAAGCGGGCTGCCTCCTACGAGCAGTACTTC. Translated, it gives CASSPKRAASYEQYF.

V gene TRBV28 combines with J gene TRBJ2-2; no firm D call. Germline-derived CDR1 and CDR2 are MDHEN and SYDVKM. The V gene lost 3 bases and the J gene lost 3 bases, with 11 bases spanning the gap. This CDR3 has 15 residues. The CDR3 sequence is CASSFRPEYTGELFF. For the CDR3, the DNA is TGTGCCAGCAGTTTCCGCCCCGAGTACACCGGGGAGCTGTTTTTT.